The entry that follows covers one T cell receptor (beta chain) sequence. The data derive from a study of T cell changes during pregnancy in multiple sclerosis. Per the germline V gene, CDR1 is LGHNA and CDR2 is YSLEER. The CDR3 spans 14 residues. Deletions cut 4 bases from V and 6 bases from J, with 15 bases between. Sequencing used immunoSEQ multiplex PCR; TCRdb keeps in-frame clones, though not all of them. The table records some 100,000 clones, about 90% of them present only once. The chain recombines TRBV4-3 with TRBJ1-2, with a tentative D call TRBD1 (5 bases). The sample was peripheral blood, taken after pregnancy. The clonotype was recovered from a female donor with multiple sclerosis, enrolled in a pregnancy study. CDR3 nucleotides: TGCGCCAGCAGCCTTGGTTTGGGGCCGGATGGCTACACCTTC. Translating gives CASSLGLGPDGYTF.